This T cell receptor beta chain was sequenced during a study of technical replicates of blood from a handful of donors. Trimming took off 6 bases at V and 5 bases at J, with 14 bases between the two ends. Looked up from germline, CDR1 is LNHDA and CDR2 is SQIVND (reference sequence). CDR3 length equals 14 residues. Some clones are missing from TCRdb's copy, which holds only in-frame ones; the method was immunoSEQ multiplex PCR. The sample shows about 14,000 clones, approximately 80% of them seen only once. The chain couples TRBV19 to TRBJ1-5; D gene unclear. Sequencing was carried out using PBMCs. The TCR comes from a human donor in good health. CDR3 in DNA: TGTGCCAGTAGCCTCGCAGGAAAAGATCAGCCCCAGCATTTT. Its protein is CASSLAGKDQPQHF.